This T cell receptor beta chain was observed in a study of multiple sclerosis patients with progressive multifocal leukoencephalopathy. CDR3 length: 14 amino acids. The V segment lost 4 bases and the J segment 6 bases; nucleotides outside the gene matches: 3. In germline, CDR1 is MNHNS, CDR2 SASEGT. Clones were sequenced by immunoSEQ multiplex PCR, and TCRdb holds only the in-frame ones, with some missing. This table holds about 30,000 clones, roughly 89% found once. Time point denoted: approximately 12 months of natalizumab therapy. V is TRBV6-1 and J is TRBJ1-5; TRBD1 matches 10 bases. This TCR derives from a human donor with multiple sclerosis. Sequences were derived from PBMCs, sampled from a patient treated with natalizumab. The CDR3, as DNA: TGTGCCAGCAGTGGGACAGGGGGGGTTCAGCCCCAGCATTTT. It yields the protein CASSGTGGVQPQHF.